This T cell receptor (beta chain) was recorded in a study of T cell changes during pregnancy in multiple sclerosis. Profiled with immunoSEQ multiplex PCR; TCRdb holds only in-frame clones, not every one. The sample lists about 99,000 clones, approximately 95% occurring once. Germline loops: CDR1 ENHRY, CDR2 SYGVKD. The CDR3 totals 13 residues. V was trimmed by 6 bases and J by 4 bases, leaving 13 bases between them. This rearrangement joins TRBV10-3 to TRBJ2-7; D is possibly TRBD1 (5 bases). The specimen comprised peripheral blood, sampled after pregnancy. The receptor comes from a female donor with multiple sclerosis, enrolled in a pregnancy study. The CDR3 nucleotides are TGTGCCATCAGCGTTGGGGCCGGATACGAGCAGTACTTC. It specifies CAISVGAGYEQYF.